This T cell receptor beta chain was found in a study of shared clonotypes between healthy human individuals. Overall study: Every donor yielded three CD4 naive, three CD4 memory, two CD8 naive and one CD8 memory plate. Notes on the study in general: What naive subsets generally showed was a larger estimated richness than memory subsets showed.

Within Nashville, Tennessee resided all donors, each a Caucasian adult. The investigators split CD4+ cells into a CD45RA+ naive subset and a CD45RA-negative memory subset. For this clone: The target antigen is unknown.

Here immunoSEQ multiplex PCR was the method, and the copy in TCRdb shows in-frame clones only, minus some. Of millions of clones in the sample, roughly 94% are singletons; the top ten hold more than 0.1%. The source is a man between 18 and 29 years old in good health. Source material: naive CD4+ T cells sorted from blood. Indicated subset: CD45RA+ positively selected.

As DNA, the CDR3 is TGTGCCAGCAGGAACAGCGGGAGTTACGAGCAGTACTTC. Translation: CASRNSGSYEQYF. The chain combines TRBV6-1 with TRBJ2-7; TRBD2 matches at 8 bases. Germline CDR1 MNHNS, CDR2 SASEGT. With 6 bases clipped from V and 4 bases from J, the junction kept 5 bases outside the gene matches. This CDR3 comprises 13 residues.